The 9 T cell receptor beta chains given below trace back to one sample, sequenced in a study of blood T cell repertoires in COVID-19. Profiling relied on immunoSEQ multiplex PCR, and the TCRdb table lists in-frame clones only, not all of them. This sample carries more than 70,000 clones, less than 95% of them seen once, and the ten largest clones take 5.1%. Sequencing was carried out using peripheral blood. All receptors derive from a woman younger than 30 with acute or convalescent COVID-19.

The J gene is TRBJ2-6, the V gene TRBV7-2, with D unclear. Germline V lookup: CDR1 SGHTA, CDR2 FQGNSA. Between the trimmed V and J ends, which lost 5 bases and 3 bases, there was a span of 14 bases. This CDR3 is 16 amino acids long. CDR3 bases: TGTGCCAGCAGCGCCTTTTCGGGTAGTGGGGCCAACGTCCTGACTTTC. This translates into CASSAFSGSGANVLTF.

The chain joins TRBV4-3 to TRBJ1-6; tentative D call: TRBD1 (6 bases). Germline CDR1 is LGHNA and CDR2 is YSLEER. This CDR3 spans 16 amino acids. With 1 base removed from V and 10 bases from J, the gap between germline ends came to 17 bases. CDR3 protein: CASSQVWGQGSSPLHF. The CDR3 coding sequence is TGCGCCAGCAGCCAAGTGTGGGGGCAGGGCAGCTCACCCCTCCACTTT.

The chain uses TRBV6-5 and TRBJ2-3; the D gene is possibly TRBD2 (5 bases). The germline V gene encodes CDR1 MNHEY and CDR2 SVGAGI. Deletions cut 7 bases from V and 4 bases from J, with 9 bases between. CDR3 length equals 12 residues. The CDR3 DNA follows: TGTGCCAGCACCGCACTAGCAGATACGCAGTATTTT. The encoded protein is CASTALADTQYF.

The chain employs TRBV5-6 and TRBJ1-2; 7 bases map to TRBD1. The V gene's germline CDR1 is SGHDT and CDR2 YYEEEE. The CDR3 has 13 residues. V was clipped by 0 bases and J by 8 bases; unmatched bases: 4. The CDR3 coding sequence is TGTGCCAGCAGCTTGGCCGACAGGGTGGGCTACACCTTC. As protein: CASSLADRVGYTF.

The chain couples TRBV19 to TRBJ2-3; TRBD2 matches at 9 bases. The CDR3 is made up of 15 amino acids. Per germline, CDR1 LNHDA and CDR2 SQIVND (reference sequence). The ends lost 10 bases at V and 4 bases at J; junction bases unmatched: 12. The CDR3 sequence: CATTRGTSFSDTQYF. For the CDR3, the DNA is TGTGCCACCACCAGGGGGACTAGCTTCTCAGATACGCAGTATTTT.

The CDR3 bases are TGCGCCAGCAGCTTGGGGAGGCCGGCCGGGCGGGTAGCAATCACTGAAGCTTTCTTT. The encoded protein is CASSLGRPAGRVAITEAFF. The genes are TRBV5-1 and TRBJ1-1; D is ambiguous. The germline V gene has CDR1 SGHRS and CDR2 YFSETQ. Trimming pared 0 bases from V and 4 bases from J, leaving 25 bases between. This CDR3 spans 19 amino acids.

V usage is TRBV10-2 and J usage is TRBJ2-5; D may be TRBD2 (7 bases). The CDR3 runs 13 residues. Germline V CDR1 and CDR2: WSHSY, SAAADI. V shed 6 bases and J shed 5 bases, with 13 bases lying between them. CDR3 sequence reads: CASRDSGAETQYF. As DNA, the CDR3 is TGCGCCAGCAGGGACAGCGGGGCGGAGACCCAGTACTTC.

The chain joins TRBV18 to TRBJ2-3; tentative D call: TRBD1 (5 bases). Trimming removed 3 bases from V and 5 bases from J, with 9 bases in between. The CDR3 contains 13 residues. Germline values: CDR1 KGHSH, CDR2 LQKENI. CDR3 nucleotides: TGTGCCAGCTCACCGTCAGGGCTAGATACGCAGTATTTT. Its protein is CASSPSGLDTQYF. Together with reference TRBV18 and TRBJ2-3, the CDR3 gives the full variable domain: NAGVMQNPRHLVRRRGQEARLRCSPMKGHSHVYWYRQLPEEGLKFMVYLQKENIIDESGMPKERFSAEFPKEGPSILRIQQVVRGDSAAYFCASSPSGLDTQYFGPGTRLTVL.

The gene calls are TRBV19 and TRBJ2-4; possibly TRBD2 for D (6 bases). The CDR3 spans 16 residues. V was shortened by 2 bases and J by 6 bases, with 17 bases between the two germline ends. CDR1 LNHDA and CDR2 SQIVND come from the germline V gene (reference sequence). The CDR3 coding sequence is TGTGCCAGTAGTATATCCTTGCCTAGCGTAGGAAACATTCAGTACTTC. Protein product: CASSISLPSVGNIQYF.